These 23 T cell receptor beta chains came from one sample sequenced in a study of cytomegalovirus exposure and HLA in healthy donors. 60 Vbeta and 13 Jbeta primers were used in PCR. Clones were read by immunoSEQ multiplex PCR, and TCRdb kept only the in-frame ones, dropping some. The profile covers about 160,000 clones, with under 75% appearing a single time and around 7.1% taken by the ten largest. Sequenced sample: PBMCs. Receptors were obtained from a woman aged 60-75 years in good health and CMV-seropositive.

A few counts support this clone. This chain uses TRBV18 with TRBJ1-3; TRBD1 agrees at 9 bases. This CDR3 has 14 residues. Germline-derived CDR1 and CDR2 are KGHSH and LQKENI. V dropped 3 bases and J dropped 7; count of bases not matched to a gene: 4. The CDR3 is CASSPGQGRNTIYF. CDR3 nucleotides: TGTGCCAGCTCACCCGGACAGGGGCGGAACACCATATATTTT.

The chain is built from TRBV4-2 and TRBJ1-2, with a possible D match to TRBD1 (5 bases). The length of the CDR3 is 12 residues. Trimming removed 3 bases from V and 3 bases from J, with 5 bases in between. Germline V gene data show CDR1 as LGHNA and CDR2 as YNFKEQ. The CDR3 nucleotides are TGTGCCAGCAGCCACAGGGACTATGGCTACACCTTC. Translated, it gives CASSHRDYGYTF.

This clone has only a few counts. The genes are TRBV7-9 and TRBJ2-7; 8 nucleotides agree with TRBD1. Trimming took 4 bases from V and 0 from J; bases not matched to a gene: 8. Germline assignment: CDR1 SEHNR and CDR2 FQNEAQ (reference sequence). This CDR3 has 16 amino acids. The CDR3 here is CASSSPWDRSSYEQYF. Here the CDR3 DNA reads TGTGCCAGCAGCTCTCCCTGGGACAGGAGCTCCTACGAGCAGTACTTC.

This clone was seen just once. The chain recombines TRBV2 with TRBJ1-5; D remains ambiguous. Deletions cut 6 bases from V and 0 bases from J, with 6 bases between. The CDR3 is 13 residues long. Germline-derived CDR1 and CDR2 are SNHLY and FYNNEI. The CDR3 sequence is CASSPDSNQPQHF. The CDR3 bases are TGTGCCAGCAGCCCAGATAGCAATCAGCCCCAGCATTTT.

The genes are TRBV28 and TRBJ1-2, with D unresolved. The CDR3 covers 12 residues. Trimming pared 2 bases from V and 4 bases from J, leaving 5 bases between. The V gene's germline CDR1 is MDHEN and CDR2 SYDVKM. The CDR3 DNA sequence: TGTGCCAGCAGTTTACAGGTCTATGGCTACACCTTC. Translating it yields CASSLQVYGYTF.

As DNA, the CDR3 is TGTGCCATCAGAATAGCGGTTAGCTCCTACGAGCAGTACTTC. It encodes CAIRIAVSSYEQYF. The chain couples TRBV10-3 to TRBJ2-7; a weak D match, TRBD2 (6 bases). CDR1 ENHRY and CDR2 SYGVKD come from the germline V gene. The CDR3 has 14 residues. With 6 bases removed from V and 0 bases from J, the gap between germline ends came to 12 bases.

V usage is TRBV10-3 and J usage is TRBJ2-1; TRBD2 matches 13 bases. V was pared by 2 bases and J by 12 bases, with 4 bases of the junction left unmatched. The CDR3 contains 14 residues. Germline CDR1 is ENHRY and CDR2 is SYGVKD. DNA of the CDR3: TGTGCCATCAGTGAGGGACTAGCGGGAGCAGGGCAGTTCTTC. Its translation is CAISEGLAGAGQFF.

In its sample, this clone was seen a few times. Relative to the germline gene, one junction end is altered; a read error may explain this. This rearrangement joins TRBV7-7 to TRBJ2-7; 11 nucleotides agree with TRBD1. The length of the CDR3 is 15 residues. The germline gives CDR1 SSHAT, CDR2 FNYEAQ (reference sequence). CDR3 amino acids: CASSSGTGGGYEQYF. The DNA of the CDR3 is TGTGCTAGCAGCTCAGGGACAGGGGGAGGCTACGAGCAGTACTTC.

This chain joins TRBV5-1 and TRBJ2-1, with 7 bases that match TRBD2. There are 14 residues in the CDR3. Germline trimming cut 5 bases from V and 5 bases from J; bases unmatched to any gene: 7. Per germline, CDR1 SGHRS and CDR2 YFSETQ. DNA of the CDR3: TGCGCCAGCAGGCTAGGGACTACCGACAATGAGCAGTTCTTC. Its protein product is CASRLGTTDNEQFF.

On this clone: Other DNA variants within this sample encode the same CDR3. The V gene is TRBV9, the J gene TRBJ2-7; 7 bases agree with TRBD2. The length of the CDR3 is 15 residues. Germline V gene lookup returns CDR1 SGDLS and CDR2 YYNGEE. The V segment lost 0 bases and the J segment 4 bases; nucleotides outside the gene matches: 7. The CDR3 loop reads CASSVGGGGSYEQYF. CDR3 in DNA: TGTGCCAGCAGCGTAGGGGGTGGCGGGAGTTACGAGCAGTACTTC.

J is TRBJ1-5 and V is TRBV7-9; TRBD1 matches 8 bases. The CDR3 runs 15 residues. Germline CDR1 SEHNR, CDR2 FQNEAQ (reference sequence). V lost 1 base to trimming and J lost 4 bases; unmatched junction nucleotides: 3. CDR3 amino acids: CASSLVRQGNQPQHF. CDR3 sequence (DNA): TGTGCCAGCAGCTTAGTTAGACAGGGGAATCAGCCCCAGCATTTT.

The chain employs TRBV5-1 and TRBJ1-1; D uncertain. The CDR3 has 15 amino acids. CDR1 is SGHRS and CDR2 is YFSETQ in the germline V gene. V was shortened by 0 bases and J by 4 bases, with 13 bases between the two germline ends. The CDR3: CASSLGSRITTEAFF. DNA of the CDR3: TGCGCCAGCAGCTTGGGCAGTCGAATTACCACTGAAGCTTTCTTT.

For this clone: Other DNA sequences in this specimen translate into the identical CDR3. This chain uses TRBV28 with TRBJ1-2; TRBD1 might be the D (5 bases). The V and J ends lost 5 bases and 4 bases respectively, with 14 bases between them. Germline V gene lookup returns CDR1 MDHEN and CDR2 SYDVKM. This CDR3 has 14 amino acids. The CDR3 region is CASSPPTGVYGYTF. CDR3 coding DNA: TGTGCCAGCAGTCCCCCTACGGGGGTCTATGGCTACACCTTC.

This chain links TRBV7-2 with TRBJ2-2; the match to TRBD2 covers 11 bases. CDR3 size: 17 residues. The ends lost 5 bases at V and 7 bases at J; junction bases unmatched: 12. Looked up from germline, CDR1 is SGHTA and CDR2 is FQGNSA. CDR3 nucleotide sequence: TGTGCCAGCAGCCTAGGTGGACTAGCGGGTTTCGGCGGGGAGCTGTTTTTT. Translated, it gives CASSLGGLAGFGGELFF.

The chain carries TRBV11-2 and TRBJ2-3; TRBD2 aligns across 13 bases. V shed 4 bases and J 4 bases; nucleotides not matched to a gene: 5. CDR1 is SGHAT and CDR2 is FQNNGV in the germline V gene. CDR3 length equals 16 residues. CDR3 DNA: TGTGCCAGCAGCTCCGGGACTAGCGGGATCTCAGATACGCAGTATTTT. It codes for CASSSGTSGISDTQYF.

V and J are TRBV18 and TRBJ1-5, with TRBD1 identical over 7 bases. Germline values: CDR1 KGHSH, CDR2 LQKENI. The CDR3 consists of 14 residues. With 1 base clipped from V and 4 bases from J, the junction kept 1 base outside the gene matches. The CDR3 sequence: CASSPRDRNQPQHF. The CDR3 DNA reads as TGTGCCAGCTCACCACGGGACAGAAATCAGCCCCAGCATTTT.

CDR3 amino acids: CASSLTSGRNTGELFF. CDR3 sequence (DNA): TGTGCCAGCAGCTTAACTAGCGGGAGGAACACCGGGGAGCTGTTTTTT. This chain joins TRBV7-3 and TRBJ2-2, with 9 bases matching TRBD2. The trim removed 0 bases at V and 1 base at J, leaving 0 bases unmatched. Germline assignment: CDR1 SGHTA and CDR2 FQGTGA. The CDR3 runs 16 residues.

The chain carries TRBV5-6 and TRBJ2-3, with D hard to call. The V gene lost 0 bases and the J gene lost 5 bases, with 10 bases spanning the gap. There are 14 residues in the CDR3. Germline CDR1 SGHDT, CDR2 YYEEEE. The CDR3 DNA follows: TGTGCCAGCAGCTTGGCAGGTTTTGGAGATACGCAGTATTTT. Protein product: CASSLAGFGDTQYF. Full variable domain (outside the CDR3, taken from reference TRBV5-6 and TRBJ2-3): DAGVTQSPTHLIKTRGQQVTLRCSPKSGHDTVSWYQQALGQGPQFIFQYYEEEERQRGNFPDRFSGHQFPNYSSELNVNALLLGDSALYLCASSLAGFGDTQYFGPGTRLTVL.

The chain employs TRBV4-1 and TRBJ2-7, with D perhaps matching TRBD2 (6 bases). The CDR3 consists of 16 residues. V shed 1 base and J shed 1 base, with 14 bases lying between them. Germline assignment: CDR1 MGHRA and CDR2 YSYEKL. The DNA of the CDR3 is TGCGCCAGCAGCCAAGTCGTCGGGGGAGGTTCCTACGAGCAGTACTTC. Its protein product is CASSQVVGGGSYEQYF.

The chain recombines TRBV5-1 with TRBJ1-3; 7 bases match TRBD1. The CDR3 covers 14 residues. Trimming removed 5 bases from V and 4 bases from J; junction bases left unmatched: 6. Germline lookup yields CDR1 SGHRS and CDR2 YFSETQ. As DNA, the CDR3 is TGCGCCAGCAGTGAGACAGGGCAAGGAAACACCATATATTTT. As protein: CASSETGQGNTIYF.

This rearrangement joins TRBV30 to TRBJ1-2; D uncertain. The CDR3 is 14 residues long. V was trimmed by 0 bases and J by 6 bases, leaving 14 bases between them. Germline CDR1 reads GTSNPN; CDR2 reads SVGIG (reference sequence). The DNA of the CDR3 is TGTGCCTGGAGTGTACCCCGGGGAATTAATGGCTACACCTTC. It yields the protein CAWSVPRGINGYTF.

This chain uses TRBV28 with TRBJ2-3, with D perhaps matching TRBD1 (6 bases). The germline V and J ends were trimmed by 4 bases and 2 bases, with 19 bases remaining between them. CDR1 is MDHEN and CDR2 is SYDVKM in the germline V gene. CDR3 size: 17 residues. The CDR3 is CASSSGTSLAITDTQYF. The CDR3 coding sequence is TGTGCCAGCAGTTCAGGGACATCCCTAGCCATCACAGATACGCAGTATTTT.

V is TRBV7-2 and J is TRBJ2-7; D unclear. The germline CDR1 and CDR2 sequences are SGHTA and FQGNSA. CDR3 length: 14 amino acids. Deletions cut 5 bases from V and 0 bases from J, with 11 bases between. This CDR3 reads CASSPTPTSYEQYF. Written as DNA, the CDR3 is TGTGCCAGCAGCCCGACTCCTACCTCCTACGAGCAGTACTTC.